This passage covers 2 T cell receptor beta chains from one sample sequenced in a study of glioma-infiltrating T cells after dendritic cell vaccination (dated by TCRdb to about 2016). Preparation of the library involved the immunoSEQ multiplex PCR assay. What TCRdb holds here is the immuneACCESS table cut down to in-frame rearrangements. Part of the clones is not present; checked against another copy, under half of the missing clones reflect an unresolved V gene, and the others are unexplained. In all, the sample holds 30,000 to 40,000 clones, and roughly 79% of those were seen once. The ten largest clones take up 7.8% of the sample. The sequencing used blood, collected before dendritic cell vaccination. Receptors originate from a human donor with glioblastoma.

The chain recombines TRBV25-1 with TRBJ1-4, with D possibly being TRBD1 (6 bases). The germline gives CDR1 MGHDK, CDR2 SYGVNS. This CDR3 is 18 amino acids long. Trimming stripped 3 bases from V and 3 bases from J, with 20 bases between. CDR3 in DNA: TGTGCCAGCAGTGAGATCCGCGGGGAGGGGGAGCCTAATGAAAAACTGTTTTTT. This encodes CASSEIRGEGEPNEKLFF.

J is TRBJ1-2 and V is TRBV5-4; 7 nucleotides line up with TRBD1. Germline trimming cut 4 bases from V and 8 bases from J; bases unmatched to any gene: 17. CDR1 and CDR2 from the germline V gene are SGHNT and YYREEE (reference sequence). This CDR3 contains 16 residues. The DNA for the CDR3 is TGTGCCAGCAGCCCGACAGGGAAGGAGTGGGGCGACGGCTACACCTTC. Protein sequence: CASSPTGKEWGDGYTF. Using reference TRBV5-4 and TRBJ1-2 for the parts outside the CDR3, the full variable domain is ETGVTQSPTHLIKTRGQQVTLRCSSQSGHNTVSWYQQALGQGPQFIFQYYREEENGRGNFPPRFSGLQFPNYSSELNVNALELDDSALYLCASSPTGKEWGDGYTFGSGTRLTVV.